This T cell receptor (beta chain) comes out of a study of T cells in women clearing cervical HPV infection. A word on this clone: The antigen remains undetermined. The read gets to within 3 residues of the CDR3 end, and the germline J gene fills in the rest.

This table comes from immunoSEQ multiplex PCR, and its TCRdb copy is limited to in-frame clones, with some not included. The table lists over 35,000 clones. HPV was found by MY09/MY11 PCR and dot-blot genotyping. Study results and caveats: Each sample's T-cell count was unknown, possibly confounding richness. TRBV6-7 relative abundance averaged approximately 0.1% in cases and 0.16% in controls.

V gave up 6 bases and J gave up 6 bases; unmatched junction bases: 8. This CDR3 comprises 14 residues. The germline gives CDR1 KGHSH, CDR2 LQKENI. This clonotype originated in a woman between 18 and 70 years old with a cervical HPV16 infection that either progressed to CIN3+ or cleared (not recorded which). The V call is TRBV18, the J call TRBJ1-1; 9 bases are shared with TRBD1. The sample taken for sequencing was blood buffy coat. CDR3 residues: CASSRRQGESEAFF. Incomplete CDR3 DNA: TGTGCCAGCTCGCGCCGACAGGGGGAGTCTGAA.